Following are 12 T cell receptor beta chains from one sample sequenced in a study of T cell repertoires in cytomegalovirus infection. Via MiXCR, TCRdb re-called the reads, giving one row per CDR3 protein. The sample has approximately 500,000 distinct CDR3 sequences, 16% seen once. Sequencing was carried out using CD8+ T cells from PBMCs. The receptor source for this set is a human donor in good health (CMV status not recorded). Some clones in this sample may be carry-over from other donors' samples.

In its sample, this clonotype was seen a few times. The chain combines TRBV20-1 with TRBJ2-7, with 7 bases fitting TRBD1. This CDR3 region has 15 residues. The V and J ends lost 3 bases and 2 bases, in that order; junction bases with no gene match: 10. Per the germline V gene, CDR1 is DFQATT and CDR2 is SNEGSKA (reference sequence). Here the CDR3 DNA reads TGCAGTGCTAGCTTGGACAGGAGGCCCACCTACGAGCAGTACTTC. Encoded protein: CSASLDRRPTYEQYF.

This clonotype was picked up a small number of times. This rearrangement joins TRBV28 to TRBJ2-3, with a weak D call TRBD1 (5 bases). Trimming pared 9 bases from V and 0 bases from J, leaving 22 bases between. Germline CDR1 is MDHEN and CDR2 is SYDVKM. The CDR3 is 17 amino acids. DNA for the CDR3: TGTGCCAGTCAAGGGTACAGGACCAATCCTAGCACAGATACGCAGTATTTT. Its protein is CASQGYRTNPSTDTQYF. Based on the CDR3 plus reference TRBV28 and TRBJ2-3, the full variable domain is DVKVTQSSRYLVKRTGEKVFLECVQDMDHENMFWYRQDPGLGLRLIYFSYDVKMKEKGDIPEGYSVSREKKERFSLILESASTNQTSMYLCASQGYRTNPSTDTQYFGPGTRLTVL.

A few counts support this clonotype. The chain is built from TRBV6-5 and TRBJ2-7; perhaps TRBD2 as D (5 bases). The germline V gene encodes CDR1 MNHEY and CDR2 SVGAGI. This CDR3 region has 15 residues. V lost 0 bases and J 1 base, leaving 10 bases between the germline ends. CDR3 amino acids: CASSYSARASYEQYF. In DNA form, the CDR3 reads TGTGCCAGCAGTTACTCCGCGAGGGCGTCCTACGAGCAGTACTTC.

This clonotype was seen many times. This chain links TRBV11-2 with TRBJ2-3; 9 bases align to TRBD2. V dropped 4 bases and J dropped 1; count of bases not matched to a gene: 9. Germline V gives CDR1 SGHAT, CDR2 FQNNGV. The CDR3 runs 17 residues. CDR3 in DNA: TGTGCCAGCAGCTCCCCGGCGGGGGGGAGAGGCACAGATACGCAGTATTTT. Protein sequence: CASSSPAGGRGTDTQYF.

This clonotype has a count of ten or more. The chain links TRBV25-1 to TRBJ2-1, with no clear D. The CDR3 contains 11 residues. Germline CDR1 and CDR2: MGHDK and SYGVNS. With 0 bases removed from V and 9 bases from J, the gap between germline ends came to 3 bases. The CDR3 loop is CASSEYGEQFF. CDR3 bases: TGTGCCAGCAGTGAATACGGTGAGCAGTTCTTC.

The rearrangement links TRBV28 to TRBJ2-1; D assignment may be TRBD1 or TRBD2 (5 bases each). CDR1 and CDR2 from the germline V gene are MDHEN and SYDVKM. V was pared by 6 bases and J by 8 bases, with 23 bases between. The CDR3 covers 16 residues. The chain's CDR3 is CASRSVREISSDEQFF. The CDR3 nucleotides are TGTGCCAGCAGGTCCGTCAGGGAAATAAGTAGCGATGAGCAGTTCTTC.

This clonotype was recorded once. Mismatch with germline at one junction end may stem from a read error. The chain joins TRBV28 to TRBJ2-7; D unresolved. CDR1 is MDHEN, CDR2 SYDVKM, per germline. This CDR3 contains 12 residues. The CDR3 nucleotides are TGTGCCAACAGTCCTAACTCCTACGAGCAGTACTTC. Its translation: CANSPNSYEQYF.

The chain recombines TRBV28 with TRBJ1-2; 9 nucleotides align to TRBD1. J was trimmed by 2 bases and V by 5 bases; bases with no gene match: 6. This CDR3 comprises 15 residues. CDR1 is MDHEN and CDR2 is SYDVKM in the germline V gene. In nucleotides, the CDR3 is TGTGCCAGCAGTCCTTCGACAGGGGGGAACTATGGCTACACCTTC. It specifies CASSPSTGGNYGYTF.

The chain is built from TRBV20-1 and TRBJ1-2, with D hard to call. CDR1 is DFQATT, CDR2 SNEGSKA, per germline (reference sequence). V gave up 3 bases and J gave up 5 bases, with 13 bases separating them. This CDR3 region has 13 residues. CDR3 DNA: TGCAGTGCTAGTGTGGGGAGGTGGTATGGCTACACCTTC. It encodes CSASVGRWYGYTF.

This clonotype was found many times. The chain has TRBV7-6 and TRBJ2-3; 10 nucleotides line up with TRBD2. V dropped 5 bases and J dropped 3; count of bases not matched to a gene: 5. The germline gives CDR1 SGHVS, CDR2 FNYEAQ. The CDR3 spans 15 residues. This CDR3 is CASSPSGGVTDTQYF. CDR3 DNA sequence: TGTGCCAGCAGCCCCAGCGGGGGGGTAACAGATACGCAGTATTTT.

This clonotype was seen only a few times. The chain couples TRBV9 to TRBJ2-6, with D possibly TRBD1 on 5 matching bases. Germline lookup yields CDR1 SGDLS and CDR2 YYNGEE. The CDR3 consists of 20 residues. V was shortened by 0 bases and J by 0 bases, with 19 bases between the two germline ends. The CDR3 is CASSVDGQGRQSSGANVLTF. CDR3 bases: TGTGCCAGCAGCGTAGATGGGCAGGGCAGGCAGAGCTCTGGGGCCAACGTCCTGACTTTC.

At least ten counts were recorded for this clonotype. This chain joins TRBV27 and TRBJ2-1, with 10 bases matching TRBD2. Germline V gene data show CDR1 as MNHEY and CDR2 as SMNVEV (reference sequence). V gave up 5 bases and J gave up 4 bases; unmatched junction bases: 8. This CDR3 contains 16 residues. Written as DNA, the CDR3 is TGTGCCAGCAGTCCTTCCTGGACTAGCGGTTACAATGAGCAGTTCTTC. Its protein is CASSPSWTSGYNEQFF.